A selection of T cell receptor beta chains follows, all from one sample in a study of CD8+CD57+ T cells in acquired aplastic anemia. MiXCR, run by TCRdb on the reads, gives a single entry per CDR3 protein. The sample shows 150,000 to 200,000 distinct CDR3 sequences, around 48% of them seen only once. Sequenced: sorted CD4+, CD8+, or CD8+CD57+ T cells (not recorded which) from PBMCs. The receptors derive from a human donor with aplastic anemia. CDR3s include the opening cysteine and the closing phenylalanine or tryptophan. Each record gives: clone size, J gene, V gene, D gene, CDR3 length, CDR3 DNA, CDR3 protein. A D gene is named only where the DNA matches it firmly. Expanded clones are given a class, and other clones once, few, many or no size at all.

many | TRBJ1-2 | TRBV2 | NA | 16 | TGTGCCAGCAGTGAAGCGCGACGGGCGACCAACTATGGCTACACCTTC | CASSEARRATNYGYTF
NA | TRBJ2-1 | TRBV9 | NA | 14 | TGTGCCAGCAGTCCCAAAGACAGGCACAATGAGCAGTTCTTC | CASSPKDRHNEQFF
NA | TRBJ2-3 | TRBV13 | TRBD2 | 16 | TGTGCCAGCAGCTTAGCCGGGGACTACAGCACAGATACGCAGTATTTT | CASSLAGDYSTDTQYF
NA | TRBJ1-2 | TRBV10-3 | NA | 15 | TGTGCCATCCGGAAGGGGGACCTTTCCAGATGGGGCTACACCTTC | CAIRKGDLSRWGYTF
many | TRBJ1-1 | TRBV20-1 | NA | 13 | TGCAGTGCTAGATCGGGGGCGCGCCCTGAAGCTTTCTTT | CSARSGARPEAFF
NA | TRBJ2-5 | TRBV20-1 | NA | 13 | TGCAGTGCTAGTTTAACCCCCATGGAGACCCAGTACTTC | CSASLTPMETQYF
NA | TRBJ2-7 | TRBV19 | TRBD1 | 15 | TGTGCCAGTAGTATAGGGACAGGTCTAAACTACGAGCAGTACTTC | CASSIGTGLNYEQYF
NA | TRBJ1-2 | TRBV5-1 | NA | 17 | TGCGCCAGCAGCTTGGACAGTCAAAGTGAGAGACTAAGTGGCTACACCTTC | CASSLDSQSERLSGYTF
NA | TRBJ2-7 | TRBV4-1 | TRBD2 | 15 | TGCGCCAGCAGCCCAACTAGCGGGACACCCTACGAGCAGTACTTC | CASSPTSGTPYEQYF
once | TRBJ2-7 | TRBV20-1 | TRBD1 | 13 | TGCAGTGCCCTGACAGGGAAATACTACGAGCAGTACTTC | CSALTGKYYEQYF
many | TRBJ2-7 | TRBV9 | TRBD2 | 16 | TGTGCCAGCTCCCCCTTAGCGGGGGCTCTCTCCTACGAGCAGTACTTC | CASSPLAGALSYEQYF
NA | TRBJ1-2 | TRBV19 | TRBD1 | 14 | TGTGCCAGTAGAGTGGGACAGTTGCTAGGGGGCTACACCTTC | CASRVGQLLGGYTF
few | TRBJ1-4 | TRBV18 | TRBD1 | 14 | TGTGCCAGCTCACCGGACAGGGCATCGGGAAAACTGTTTTTT | CASSPDRASGKLFF
NA | TRBJ2-1 | TRBV6-4 | TRBD2 | 15 | TGTGCCAGCAGGGACGAGCGGGAGGCGTACAATGAGCAGTTCTTC | CASRDEREAYNEQFF
NA | TRBJ2-1 | TRBV4-1 | TRBD2 | 14 | TGCGCCAGCAGCCCCACTAGCGGGAGGTACTGGCAGTTCTTC | CASSPTSGRYWQFF
many | TRBJ2-5 | TRBV2 | TRBD2 | 13 | TGTGCCAGAGCGGGGGCGCGGAACGAGACCCAGTACTTC | CARAGARNETQYF
once | TRBJ2-5 | TRBV27 | TRBD2 | 15 | TGTGCCAGCAGTTTATCGGGACTAGCGGAAGGGACCCAGTACTTC | CASSLSGLAEGTQYF
NA | TRBJ2-1 | TRBV29-1 | TRBD2 | 14 | TGCAGCGTTGAACCAGCGGGGATTGGAAATGAGCAGTTCTTC | CSVEPAGIGNEQFF
many | TRBJ1-1 | TRBV7-2 | NA | 13 | TGTGCCAGCAGCTTCTATGAGGGCACTGAAGCTTTCTTT | CASSFYEGTEAFF
NA | TRBJ1-5 | TRBV9 | NA | 16 | TGTGCCAGCAGCCGAAGGACTAGCGGAAGCACAGATACGCAGCATTTT | CASSRRTSGSTDTQHF
many | TRBJ1-5 | TRBV7-2 | NA | 15 | TGTGCCAGCAGCTTGGAACAGGGATACAATCAGCCCCAGCATTTT | CASSLEQGYNQPQHF
NA | TRBJ1-2 | TRBV25-1 | NA | 13 | TGTGCCAGCAGTGAACGAGTGAACTATGGCTACACCTTC | CASSERVNYGYTF
NA | TRBJ2-7 | TRBV19 | NA | 11 | TGTGCCAGTAAAAGAGGCCTCGAGCAGTACTTC | CASKRGLEQYF
NA | TRBJ2-1 | TRBV2 | TRBD2 | 14 | TGTGCCAGCAAAGTCGGGACTACCTACAATGAGCAGTTCTTC | CASKVGTTYNEQFF
NA | TRBJ2-1 | TRBV7-9 | TRBD2 | 11 | TGTGCCAGCACCGGGAGGAATGAGCCGTTCTTC | CASTGRNEPFF
many | TRBJ2-3 | TRBV29-1 | TRBD2 | 15 | TGCAGCGTCTCTACCGGGACTAGTGTTATAGATACGCAGTATTTT | CSVSTGTSVIDTQYF
many | TRBJ1-4 | TRBV25-1 | TRBD1 | 13 | TGTGCCAGCGGGGACAGGGTCGGGGAAAAACTGTTTTTT | CASGDRVGEKLFF
NA | TRBJ2-1 | TRBV2 | TRBD2 | 15 | TGTGCCAGCAGTGGGGATAGCGGGGGATTAGACGAGCAGTTCTTC | CASSGDSGGLDEQFF
many | TRBJ2-7 | TRBV7-7 | NA | 14 | TGTGCTAGCAGCCCGGGGCGGGTGGATTACGAGCAGTACTTC | CASSPGRVDYEQYF
many | TRBJ2-5 | TRBV5-1 | TRBD1 | 17 | TGCGCCAGCAGCTTGGAGGGCAGGGGGCCTCGTCTAGAGACCCAGTACTTC | CASSLEGRGPRLETQYF
NA | TRBJ1-4 | TRBV29-1 | NA | 10 | TGCAGCGCCGAAGATGAAAAACTGTTTTTT | CSAEDEKLFF
many | TRBJ2-5 | TRBV9 | TRBD2 | 15 | TGTGCCAGCAGCGTAGTTCTGGGGGGGAGGGAGACCCAGTACTTC | CASSVVLGGRETQYF
many | TRBJ2-7 | TRBV6-2/TRBV6-3 | NA | 17 | TGTGCCAGCAGTTACGTCCAAACAGGGCTCGTCTCCTACGAGCAGTACTTC | CASSYVQTGLVSYEQYF
many | TRBJ2-1 | TRBV12-3/TRBV12-4 | NA | 14 | TGTGCCAGCAGTACTTACTCACTAGCTGGTGAGCAGTTCTTC | CASSTYSLAGEQFF
many | TRBJ1-1 | TRBV11-2 | NA | 17 | TGTGCCAGCAGCTTAGTCCATGGGACGGGCATGAACACTGAAGCTTTCTTT | CASSLVHGTGMNTEAFF
many | TRBJ2-3 | TRBV5-1 | NA | 14 | TGCGCCAGCAGCACCCGGGGCCCCACAGATACGCAGTATTTT | CASSTRGPTDTQYF
many | TRBJ2-3 | TRBV7-8 | TRBD2 | 16 | TGTGCCAGCAGTTATCCGGGACTAGCGGGGGGGACAACGCAGTATTTT | CASSYPGLAGGTTQYF
NA | TRBJ2-1 | TRBV20-1 | NA | 14 | TGCAGTGTTGGGCAGGGGCCTGCGGGGAATGAGCAGTTCTTC | CSVGQGPAGNEQFF
many | TRBJ2-1 | TRBV7-8 | TRBD2 | 14 | TGTGCCAGCAGCCCGGGAGGGTGGGACAATGAGCAGTTCTTC | CASSPGGWDNEQFF
NA | TRBJ2-1 | TRBV19 | TRBD2 | 16 | TGTGCCAGTAGTATAGGGGGGACTAGCGCCATGGGTGAGCAGTTCTTC | CASSIGGTSAMGEQFF
NA | TRBJ2-7 | TRBV10-3 | TRBD1 | 13 | TGTGCCATCAGGACAGGGGACTCGGACGAGCAGTACTTC | CAIRTGDSDEQYF
few | TRBJ1-1 | TRBV19 | NA | 13 | TGTGCCAGTAGTATCCTCCCAACGAGTGAAGCTTTCTTT | CASSILPTSEAFF
NA | TRBJ2-5 | TRBV7-3 | NA | 14 | TGTGCCAGCAGCACCTCCGGGGGCCAAGAGACCCAGTACTTC | CASSTSGGQETQYF
many | TRBJ1-6 | TRBV7-9 | TRBD1 | 15 | TGTGCCAGCAGTATGGGACAGGGTTGGAATTCACCCCTCCACTTT | CASSMGQGWNSPLHF
NA | TRBJ2-1 | TRBV24-1 | NA | 13 | TGTGCCACCAGTGACTCTACTAGGCATGAGCAGTTCTTC | CATSDSTRHEQFF